Included here is one T cell receptor (beta chain) sequence, with context. The data derive from a study of blood T cell repertoires in COVID-19. For the study at large: COVID-19 samples, acute and convalescent, were from the United States, Italy and Spain.

The germline V gene encodes CDR1 SGHDT and CDR2 YYEEEE. The V and J ends lost 0 bases and 7 bases respectively, with 4 bases between them. CDR3 length: 11 residues. How the authors handled the data: Amplification from reference gene primers served as the basis for estimated nucleated cell counts. Profiling relied on immunoSEQ multiplex PCR, and the TCRdb table lists in-frame clones only, not all of them. The V and J calls and clone size are taken from that table; D and trimming were inferred from the DNA. The sample has 250,000 to 350,000 clones, 89% seen once. The chain uses TRBV5-6 and TRBJ1-1; D is ambiguous. The origin of this receptor is an older woman with acute or convalescent COVID-19. Input material: peripheral blood. The CDR3 bases are TGTGCCAGCAGCTTGGGCGGTGAAGCTTTCTTT. Translation: CASSLGGEAFF.